Given below is one T cell receptor (beta chain) in context. Its antigen is not identified. Second-dose groups at about 4 or about 12 weeks were pooled. Produced via immunoSEQ multiplex PCR; TCRdb's table is partial and in-frame only. The sample comprises some 53,000 clones, 80% to 90% of which are singletons, and 2% to 3% rests with the top ten. This entry comes from a study of T cell responses to AZD1222 COVID-19 vaccine. Study-level results: In a largely white British group with more females than males, clonal diversity was possibly underestimated.

The V gene's germline CDR1 is KGHSH and CDR2 LQKENI. Trimming removed 10 bases from V and 7 bases from J, with 14 bases in between. This CDR3 has 12 residues. The chain uses TRBV18 and TRBJ1-5, with unresolved D. Sample: peripheral blood, taken 28 days after the second AZD1222 dose. The TCR sequence derives from an adult who received the AZD1222 COVID-19 vaccine. Here the CDR3 DNA reads TGTGCCACCCCGGAGTTTGGCCAGCCCCAGCATTTT. This gives the protein CATPEFGQPQHF.